Presented here are 21 T cell receptor beta chains from one specimen sequenced in a study of T cell responses to AZD1222 COVID-19 vaccine. Repertoires were generated with immunoSEQ multiplex PCR, while TCRdb's copy carries only in-frame clones and drops some. The sample lists 180,000 or so clones, about nine tenths occurring once. The starting material was peripheral blood, obtained 28 days after the second AZD1222 dose. The receptors shown here come from an adult who received the AZD1222 COVID-19 vaccine.

The V and J genes are TRBV3-1 (or the pseudogene TRBV3-2) and TRBJ1-2; D not resolved. This CDR3 contains 14 residues. Germline V CDR1 and CDR2: LGHDT, YNNKEL (reference sequence). Trimming cost V 4 bases and J 2 bases, with 11 bases left between them. The CDR3 DNA reads TGTGCCAGCAGCCGTGGAGATTTAAACTATGGCTACACCTTC. Translation gives CASSRGDLNYGYTF.

The chain links TRBV6-2 or TRBV6-3 to TRBJ2-1; D is uncertain. Germline V gives CDR1 MNHEY, CDR2 SVGEGT. V gave up 4 bases and J gave up 6 bases, with 13 bases separating them. The CDR3 is 14 residues long. CDR3 DNA: TGTGCCAGCAGTTCTTACTCGACGGGCAATGAGCAGTTCTTC. It encodes CASSSYSTGNEQFF.

This clone appeared a single time. The chain uses TRBV27 and TRBJ1-3, with no clear D. V lost 2 bases and J 0 bases, leaving 5 bases between the germline ends. This CDR3 is built from 14 residues. Germline V gene sequence: CDR1 MNHEY, CDR2 SMNVEV (reference sequence). CDR3 sequence reads: CASSLASSGNTIYF. The CDR3 bases are TGTGCCAGCAGTTTAGCTAGCTCTGGAAACACCATATATTTT.

In its sample, this clone was seen a few times. The rearrangement joins TRBV19 to TRBJ1-5; TRBD1 is a possible D gene (5 bases). CDR1 and CDR2 (germline): LNHDA, SQIVND (reference sequence). The CDR3 is 14 amino acids. Trimming took 7 bases from V and 3 from J, leaving 13 bases between them. The chain's CDR3 is CASNSGRINQPQHF. The DNA of the CDR3 is TGTGCCAGTAACTCGGGACGGATCAATCAGCCCCAGCATTTT. The full variable domain, rest sourced from reference TRBV19 and TRBJ1-5, is DGGITQSPKYLFRKEGQNVTLSCEQNLNHDAMYWYRQDPGQGLRLIYYSQIVNDFQKGDIAEGYSVSREKKESFPLTVTSAQKNPTAFYLCASNSGRINQPQHFGDGTRLSIL.

The chain employs TRBV10-2 and TRBJ2-3, with 12 bases matching TRBD1. The CDR3 covers 14 residues. V lost 5 bases, J lost 4 bases, and 1 base stayed unmatched. Germline CDR1 and CDR2: WSHSY and SAAADI. CDR3 residues: CASSRDRGPDTQYF. The CDR3 DNA follows: TGCGCCAGCAGTCGGGACAGGGGGCCAGATACGCAGTATTTT.

V and J are TRBV18 and TRBJ2-7; 10 nucleotides line up with TRBD1. The V gene end was trimmed by 8 bases and the J gene end by 2 bases; junction bases not matched to a gene: 0. The germline CDR1 and CDR2 sequences are KGHSH and LQKENI. The CDR3 has 12 amino acids. The CDR3 reads CASGQGAYEQYF. CDR3 DNA sequence: TGTGCCAGCGGACAGGGGGCCTACGAGCAGTACTTC.

The rearrangement links TRBV27 to TRBJ2-7; perhaps TRBD2 as D (6 bases). V lost 5 bases and J lost 6, with 23 bases in between. In germline, CDR1 is MNHEY, CDR2 SMNVEV (reference sequence). The CDR3 loop spans 16 amino acids. CDR3 DNA sequence: TGTGCCAGCAGTCTATATACAGGAGGGTTTTACAGCGAGCAGTACTTC. This sequence encodes CASSLYTGGFYSEQYF.

The V gene is TRBV6-2 or TRBV6-3, the J gene TRBJ2-5, with D possibly being TRBD1 (6 bases). This CDR3 comprises 15 residues. CDR1 and CDR2 from the germline V gene are MNHEY and SVGEGT. V was cut by 0 bases and J by 4 bases, with 12 bases left in between. The CDR3 sequence is CASSYSIDRTETQYF. The CDR3, as DNA: TGTGCCAGCAGTTACTCGATTGACAGGACAGAGACCCAGTACTTC.

This clone was detected once. The chain links TRBV19 to TRBJ1-1; no definite D call. CDR3 length: 12 amino acids. The V end lost 8 bases, the J end lost 3 bases, and 10 bases lay between the germline ends. Looked up from germline, CDR1 is LNHDA and CDR2 is SQIVND (reference sequence). CDR3: CASGEWHTEAFF. As DNA, the CDR3 is TGTGCCAGTGGGGAATGGCACACTGAAGCTTTCTTT.

The V and J genes are TRBV5-4 and TRBJ1-2, with 9 bases fitting TRBD1. This CDR3 comprises 13 residues. CDR1 and CDR2 from the germline V gene are SGHNT and YYREEE (reference sequence). The J segment lost 6 bases and the V segment lost 3 bases, leaving 3 bases of the junction unmatched. Here the CDR3 reads CASSWDRVDGYTF. CDR3 DNA sequence: TGTGCCAGCAGCTGGGACAGGGTAGATGGCTACACCTTC.

This clone has a single count. This chain links TRBV11-2 with TRBJ1-2; D perhaps matches TRBD1 (5 bases). Trimming stripped 1 base from V and 4 bases from J, with 13 bases between. Germline V CDR1 and CDR2: SGHAT, FQNNGV. CDR3 length: 15 amino acids. CDR3 loop: CASSLGQGNIYGYTF. The CDR3 DNA sequence: TGTGCCAGCAGCTTAGGGCAGGGTAATATCTATGGCTACACCTTC.

The chain employs TRBV7-6 and TRBJ1-1, with D possibly TRBD1 on 5 matching bases. CDR3 length equals 16 residues. In germline, CDR1 is SGHVS, CDR2 FNYEAQ. V lost 5 bases, J lost 3 bases, and 19 bases lay in between. Here the CDR3 DNA reads TGTGCCAGCAGCGCCCCATGGGGGGAGGTGGACACTGAAGCTTTCTTT. It yields the protein CASSAPWGEVDTEAFF.

The chain carries TRBV19 and TRBJ2-7, with 7 bases aligning to TRBD2. V shed 0 bases and J 2 bases; nucleotides not matched to a gene: 4. CDR3 length: 15 residues. From germline, CDR1 is LNHDA and CDR2 SQIVND (reference sequence). The CDR3 nucleotides read TGTGCCAGTAGTATAGATCGCGGGACTACCTACGAGCAGTACTTC. Translated: CASSIDRGTTYEQYF.

J is TRBJ1-4 and V is TRBV5-1; tentative D call: TRBD1 (6 bases). The CDR3 runs to 15 residues. Trimming shortened V by 3 bases and J by 3 bases, and 12 bases separated the two germline ends. Germline CDR1 is SGHRS and CDR2 is YFSETQ. DNA for the CDR3: TGCGCCAGCAGCTCCCGCGGGGGGCCTAATGAAAAACTGTTTTTT. The encoded protein is CASSSRGGPNEKLFF.

The chain combines TRBV7-3 with TRBJ2-3; perhaps TRBD2 as D (5 bases). The germline gives CDR1 SGHTA, CDR2 FQGTGA. Trimming shortened V by 2 bases and J by 0 bases, and 9 bases separated the two germline ends. This CDR3 is 15 amino acids long. In nucleotides, the CDR3 is TGTGCCAGCAGCTTAGAGGGATCTAGCACAGATACGCAGTATTTT. Its translation is CASSLEGSSTDTQYF.

The rearrangement joins TRBV15 to TRBJ2-1; D may correspond to TRBD1 or TRBD2 (5 bases each). Trimming removed 5 bases at V and 5 bases at J, with 16 bases between. The germline V gene encodes CDR1 LNHNV and CDR2 YYDKDF (reference sequence). This CDR3 has 15 amino acids. Written as DNA, the CDR3 is TGTGCCACCAGCCCTCCCGGGGCGTATAACAATGAGCAGTTCTTC. Amino acid sequence: CATSPPGAYNNEQFF.

This chain connects TRBV7-9 to TRBJ2-7, with D hard to call. V was trimmed by 3 bases and J by 6 bases, leaving 6 bases between them. The CDR3 is 11 amino acids. Germline loops: CDR1 SEHNR, CDR2 FQNEAQ (reference sequence). The CDR3 sequence: CASSFQGEQYF. CDR3 bases: TGTGCCAGCAGCTTTCAAGGCGAGCAGTACTTC.

CDR3 DNA: TGTGCCAGCTCACCGGACAGCAATTCACCCCTCCACTTT. It specifies CASSPDSNSPLHF. The rearrangement uses TRBV18 and TRBJ1-6; D might be TRBD1 (6 bases). V lost 3 bases to trimming and J lost 7 bases, with 7 bases between them. This CDR3 comprises 13 residues. Germline-derived CDR1 and CDR2 are KGHSH and LQKENI.

This chain joins TRBV5-5 and TRBJ2-7, with 8 bases matching TRBD1. J lost 1 base, V lost 3 bases, and 3 bases had no gene match. The CDR3 covers 14 residues. Germline V gene sequence: CDR1 SGHKS, CDR2 YYEKEE (reference sequence). DNA of the CDR3: TGTGCCAGCAGCTCGGACAGGGTTTCCTACGAGCAGTACTTC. Its protein product is CASSSDRVSYEQYF.

The rearrangement joins TRBV18 to TRBJ1-1, with 7 bases lining up with TRBD1. Germline CDR1 reads KGHSH; CDR2 reads LQKENI. The CDR3 length is 18 residues. The trim removed 0 bases at V and 3 bases at J, leaving 13 bases unmatched. For the CDR3, the DNA is TGTGCCAGCTCACCACCGCGGAGGGGGCAGGTATCGGACACTGAAGCTTTCTTT. Its protein is CASSPPRRGQVSDTEAFF.

This sequence joins TRBV5-5 and TRBJ1-2; D remains unclear. This CDR3 has 13 residues. V lost 2 bases, J lost 4 bases, and 9 bases lay in between. The germline gives CDR1 SGHKS, CDR2 YYEKEE (reference sequence). CDR3 amino acids: CASSLLPSYGYTF. CDR3 coding DNA: TGTGCCAGCAGCTTACTCCCCTCCTATGGCTACACCTTC. The variable domain in full, with the rest retrieved from reference TRBV5-5 and TRBJ1-2, is DAGVTQSPTHLIKTRGQQVTLRCSPISGHKSVSWYQQVLGQGPQFIFQYYEKEERGRGNFPDRFSARQFPNYSSELNVNALLLGDSALYLCASSLLPSYGYTFGSGTRLTVV.